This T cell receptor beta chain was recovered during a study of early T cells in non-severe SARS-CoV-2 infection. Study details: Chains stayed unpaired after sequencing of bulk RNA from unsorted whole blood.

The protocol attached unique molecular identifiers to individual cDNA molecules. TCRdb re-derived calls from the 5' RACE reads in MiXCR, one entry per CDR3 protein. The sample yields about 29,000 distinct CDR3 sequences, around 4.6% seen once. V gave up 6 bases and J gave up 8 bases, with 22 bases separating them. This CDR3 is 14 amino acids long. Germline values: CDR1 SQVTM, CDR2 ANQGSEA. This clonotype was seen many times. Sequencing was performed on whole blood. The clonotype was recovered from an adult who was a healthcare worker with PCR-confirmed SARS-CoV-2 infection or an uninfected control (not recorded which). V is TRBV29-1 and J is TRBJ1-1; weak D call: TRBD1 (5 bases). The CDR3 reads CSVVPTGRGTEAFF. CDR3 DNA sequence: TGCAGCGTCGTCCCGACGGGGCGGGGGACGGAAGCTTTCTTT.